This T cell receptor (beta chain) was sequenced during a study of T cell responses to AZD1222 COVID-19 vaccine. Whole-study results and caveats: AZD1222 recipients seropositive at baseline numbered only five or six.

Sequencing used immunoSEQ multiplex PCR; TCRdb keeps in-frame clones, though not all of them. The sample includes about 130,000 clones, 80% to 90% of them seen just once. Concerning this clone itself: The antigen is unknown.

Trimming at V came to 6 bases and at J to 4 bases, leaving 3 bases not matched to a gene. The CDR3 is 13 residues long. In germline, CDR1 is SNHLY, CDR2 FYNNEI. The specimen comprised peripheral blood, sampled 28 days after the second AZD1222 dose. This rearrangement joins TRBV2 to TRBJ2-7, with 10 bases fitting TRBD1. This receptor was identified in an adult who received the AZD1222 COVID-19 vaccine. The CDR3 bases are TGTGCCAGCAGAGACAGGGGGCAGTACGAGCAGTACTTC. It yields the protein CASRDRGQYEQYF.